The 11 T cell receptor beta chains listed next were all sequenced from one sample in a study of blood T cell repertoires in COVID-19. Only in-frame clones appear in the TCRdb table, and some are missing; sequencing was by immunoSEQ multiplex PCR. The table has 170,000 or so clones, 80% seen once. Source material: peripheral blood. These receptors were obtained from a man between 65 and 80 years old with active or convalescent COVID-19.

Worth noting for this clone: One end of the junction is discordant with germline, which a read error may explain. The chain uses TRBV12-3 or TRBV12-4 and TRBJ1-2; D is unresolved. The CDR3 is 12 residues long. The CDR3 DNA sequence: TGTGCCAGCAGTTTAGCGCCAACAGTTCCTGACTTC. Amino acid sequence: CASSLAPTVPDF.

The chain joins TRBV6-1 to TRBJ2-7; 7 bases are a match to TRBD1. After removal of 1 base from V and 3 bases from J, the junction contained 6 bases not matched to a gene. The CDR3 runs 15 residues. Germline lookup yields CDR1 MNHNS and CDR2 SASEGT. CDR3 region: CASSEGGTALYEQYF. The DNA for the CDR3 is TGTGCCAGCAGTGAAGGAGGGACAGCTCTCTACGAGCAGTACTTC.

This clone appeared a few times. The chain couples TRBV20-1 to TRBJ1-2, with D possibly TRBD1 on 5 matching bases. The germline V gene encodes CDR1 DFQATT and CDR2 SNEGSKA (reference sequence). CDR3 length: 13 amino acids. Trimming took off 3 bases at V and 2 bases at J, with 10 bases between the two ends. CDR3 in amino acids: CSASPGGNYGYTF. DNA of the CDR3: TGCAGTGCTAGTCCCGGGGGGAACTATGGCTACACCTTC.

As DNA, the CDR3 is TGTGCCAGCAGCGCGCCTGACAGGGAATACGAGCAGTACTTC. Residues: CASSAPDREYEQYF. The V gene is TRBV7-9, the J gene TRBJ2-7; 7 bases align to TRBD1. The ends lost 5 bases at V and 4 bases at J; junction bases unmatched: 8. Germline CDR1 and CDR2: SEHNR and FQNEAQ (reference sequence). The CDR3 runs to 14 residues.

The V and J genes are TRBV19 and TRBJ2-3; the match to TRBD1 covers 7 bases. J was trimmed by 2 bases and V by 0 bases; bases with no gene match: 8. CDR1 is LNHDA and CDR2 is SQIVND in the germline V gene (reference sequence). This CDR3 region has 17 residues. The CDR3 bases are TGTGCCAGTAGTATAGATAAACAGGGGCCTCCCACAGATACGCAGTATTTT. Amino acid sequence: CASSIDKQGPPTDTQYF. The full variable domain, completed using reference TRBV19 and TRBJ2-3, is DGGITQSPKYLFRKEGQNVTLSCEQNLNHDAMYWYRQDPGQGLRLIYYSQIVNDFQKGDIAEGYSVSREKKESFPLTVTSAQKNPTAFYLCASSIDKQGPPTDTQYFGPGTRLTVL.

J is TRBJ2-7 and V is TRBV11-2, with TRBD1 as a possible D gene (6 bases). V gave up 1 base and J gave up 0 bases, with 16 bases separating them. Germline-derived CDR1 and CDR2 are SGHAT and FQNNGV. CDR3 length: 17 residues. The CDR3 is CASSLGWDNRGSYEQYF. In DNA, the CDR3 is TGTGCCAGCAGCTTAGGCTGGGACAACAGAGGCTCCTACGAGCAGTACTTC.

CDR3 sequence reads: CASSMEGETRKGGYTF. Written as DNA, the CDR3 is TGTGCCAGTAGTATGGAAGGCGAAACGAGGAAAGGTGGCTACACCTTC. V and J are TRBV19 and TRBJ1-2; D remains unclear. The CDR3 consists of 16 residues. V lost 3 bases and J lost 7, with 21 bases in between. Germline V CDR1 and CDR2: LNHDA, SQIVND (reference sequence).

This chain uses TRBV24-1 with TRBJ2-1; D may be TRBD1 (5 bases). Trimming removed 4 bases at V and 7 bases at J, with 10 bases between. The CDR3 has 13 residues. Germline-derived CDR1 and CDR2 are KGHDR and SFDVKD. DNA of the CDR3: TGTGCCACCAGTGACTGGACAAGTAATGAGCAGTTCTTC. Encoded protein: CATSDWTSNEQFF.

This chain links TRBV11-2 with TRBJ2-7; 11 positions agree with TRBD2. The CDR3 spans 16 residues. The V segment lost 3 bases and the J segment 2 bases; nucleotides outside the gene matches: 6. Germline CDR1 reads SGHAT; CDR2 reads FQNNGV. In DNA, the CDR3 is TGTGCCAGCAGCTTCGGGACTAGCGGTTTGGCCTACGAGCAGTACTTC. Its protein is CASSFGTSGLAYEQYF.

Only a few counts were recorded for this clone. The gene calls are TRBV24-1 and TRBJ1-5, with a tentative D call TRBD1 (5 bases). Germline assignment: CDR1 KGHDR and CDR2 SFDVKD. Trimming stripped 6 bases from V and 8 bases from J, with 10 bases between. The CDR3 extends over 12 amino acids. In DNA, the CDR3 is TGTGCCACCAGTTTCGGGGGTGAGCCCCAGCATTTT. Translated, it gives CATSFGGEPQHF.

V is TRBV10-3 and J is TRBJ1-2; the match to TRBD1 covers 9 bases. J gave up 4 bases and V 0 bases, and 3 bases lay outside the gene matches. Germline CDR1 ENHRY, CDR2 SYGVKD. This CDR3 has 15 residues. The DNA of the CDR3 is TGTGCCATCAGTGAGTCGGGACAGGGCGGCTATGGCTACACCTTC. The encoded protein is CAISESGQGGYGYTF.